The 25 T cell receptor beta chains presented below share a single source sample, sequenced in a study of blood T cells in healthy people across ages. Together with a sample-barcoded 5' primer, a J-beta primer mix was included in a second PCR lasting roughly 6 to 12 cycles. A single record per CDR3 protein comes from TCRdb applying MiXCR to the 5' RACE reads. The data contain about 1.5 million distinct CDR3 sequences, roughly 45% of them seen just once; the ten biggest clones take up around 8%. Sequencing was performed on blood. Receptors originate from a woman aged 18-29 years in good health.

This clonotype was picked up a small number of times. The chain recombines TRBV29-1 with TRBJ2-7, with 10 bases matching TRBD1. V shed 4 bases and J 3 bases; nucleotides not matched to a gene: 6. The CDR3 contains 14 residues. Germline V gives CDR1 SQVTM, CDR2 ANQGSEA. CDR3 nucleotides: TGCAGCGTTGGGGACAGGGGAGGTTACTACGAGCAGTACTTC. It yields the protein CSVGDRGGYYEQYF.

The chain carries TRBV28 and TRBJ2-7; 8 nucleotides align to TRBD1. This CDR3 spans 16 amino acids. In germline, CDR1 is MDHEN, CDR2 SYDVKM. The ends lost 7 bases at V and 0 bases at J; junction bases unmatched: 11. The CDR3 is CASTSGGTGSSYEQYF. DNA of the CDR3: TGTGCCAGCACCTCAGGGGGGACAGGCTCCTCCTACGAGCAGTACTTC.

This clonotype was recorded a few times. The J gene is TRBJ2-7, the V gene TRBV5-1, with TRBD1 matching over 8 bases. V was clipped by 4 bases and J by 5 bases; unmatched bases: 8. Germline values: CDR1 SGHRS, CDR2 YFSETQ. The CDR3 length is 14 residues. The CDR3 nucleotides are TGCGCCAGCAGCGCCGGACAGGGCAATGACGAGCAGTACTTC. It encodes CASSAGQGNDEQYF.

This clonotype was recorded a few times. This chain connects TRBV20-1 to TRBJ2-7; D may be TRBD1 (6 bases). The CDR3 has 15 residues. Deletions cut 1 base from V and 1 base from J, with 14 bases between. The germline gives CDR1 DFQATT, CDR2 SNEGSKA (reference sequence). Written as DNA, the CDR3 is TGCAGTGCTAGAGGGCGGTTCGACAGGTCCTACGAGCAGTACTTC. Protein: CSARGRFDRSYEQYF.

This clonotype has just a few counts. Given a much more abundant clone one base away, this may be a read error. The chain carries TRBV7-9 and TRBJ2-3; no clear D. Germline V gene sequence: CDR1 SEHNR, CDR2 FQNEAQ (reference sequence). The CDR3 has 12 residues. The V end was cut by 2 bases, the J end by 4 bases, with 4 bases between. For the CDR3, the DNA is TGTGCCAGCAGCTTACACGCAGATACGCAGTATTTT. Protein: CASSLHADTQYF.

The chain is built from TRBV5-1 and TRBJ1-2, with 8 positions matching TRBD1. There are 15 residues in the CDR3. The germline gives CDR1 SGHRS, CDR2 YFSETQ. The ends lost 7 bases at V and 4 bases at J; junction bases unmatched: 12. Written as DNA, the CDR3 is TGCGCCAGCGTCCAAGACAGGGGCGATCTCTATGGCTACACCTTC. Residues: CASVQDRGDLYGYTF.

The chain recombines TRBV7-9 with TRBJ2-5; 15 nucleotides match TRBD2. The V and J ends lost 4 bases and 11 bases, in that order; junction bases with no gene match: 8. Germline V gene data show CDR1 as SEHNR and CDR2 as FQNEAQ (reference sequence). The CDR3 is 15 residues long. For the CDR3, the DNA is TGTGCCAGCAGCTCTTGGACTAGCGGGAGGGATGAGCAGTACTTC. As protein: CASSSWTSGRDEQYF.

The genes are TRBV9 and TRBJ1-2; D is ambiguous. The ends were cut back, 0 bases at V and 3 bases at J, with 12 bases in the middle. The CDR3 is made up of 15 amino acids. CDR1 is SGDLS and CDR2 is YYNGEE in the germline V gene. The CDR3 loop reads CASSVAGTRYYGYTF. The CDR3, as DNA: TGTGCCAGCAGCGTAGCTGGTACCAGGTACTATGGCTACACCTTC.

This clonotype was seen only once. The germline gene is not matched at one end of the junction; a read error may be the cause. The rearrangement uses TRBV6-6 and TRBJ1-2, with D possibly being TRBD1 (6 bases). The CDR3 runs to 14 residues. Germline V gene sequence: CDR1 MNHNY, CDR2 SVGAGI (reference sequence). CDR3 sequence reads: CASSDSTGNCGYTF. The CDR3 DNA follows: TGTGCCAGCAGTGACTCCACAGGGAATTGTGGCTACACCTTC.

Worth noting for this clonotype: A read error may account for a junction end that differs from germline. The chain couples TRBV5-1 to TRBJ2-3; D uncertain. The length of the CDR3 is 14 residues. Germline CDR1 is SGHRS and CDR2 is YFSETQ. The CDR3 is CAGSLAPGTDTQYF. The CDR3 DNA reads TGCGCCGGCAGCTTGGCGCCGGGCACAGATACGCAGTATTTT.

This clonotype turned up a few times. The V call is TRBV7-9, the J call TRBJ2-7; the match to TRBD2 covers 9 bases. The germline V gene has CDR1 SEHNR and CDR2 FQNEAQ (reference sequence). The CDR3 runs 17 residues. J was trimmed by 6 bases and V by 0 bases; bases with no gene match: 12. The CDR3 sequence: CASSLAFMRTSAGEQYF. CDR3 in DNA: TGTGCCAGCAGCTTAGCCTTTATGCGGACTAGCGCGGGCGAGCAGTACTTC. The entire variable domain, with the rest obtained from reference TRBV7-9 and TRBJ2-7, is as follows: DTGVSQNPRHKITKRGQNVTFRCDPISEHNRLYWYRQTLGQGPEFLTYFQNEAQLEKSRLLSDRFSAERPKGSFSTLEIQRTEQGDSAMYLCASSLAFMRTSAGEQYFGPGTRLTVT.

This clonotype has just a few counts. J is TRBJ2-4 and V is TRBV10-3; D perhaps matches TRBD1 (6 bases). Germline V CDR1 and CDR2: ENHRY, SYGVKD. The CDR3 consists of 12 residues. V was shortened by 9 bases and J by 6 bases, with 12 bases between the two germline ends. DNA of the CDR3: TGTGCCATAAGGGGGTACGGAAACATTCAGTACTTC. Its protein is CAIRGYGNIQYF.

In its sample, this clonotype was seen a few times. V gene TRBV27 combines with J gene TRBJ1-1; D is possibly TRBD1 (6 bases). V lost 11 bases and J lost 5, with 12 bases in between. Germline CDR1 MNHEY, CDR2 SMNVEV (reference sequence). CDR3 length equals 11 residues. The CDR3 nucleotides read TGTGCCGCCGGGGGGACAACTGAAGCTTTCTTT. This encodes CAAGGTTEAFF.

A few counts support this clonotype. The genes are TRBV5-1 and TRBJ2-7; tentative D call: TRBD1 (6 bases). CDR1 SGHRS and CDR2 YFSETQ come from the germline V gene. The CDR3 covers 17 residues. Trimming shortened V by 2 bases and J by 0 bases, and 18 bases separated the two germline ends. The CDR3 protein is CASSLRFNLDSSYEQYF. Here the CDR3 DNA reads TGCGCCAGCAGCTTAAGATTTAATCTGGACAGCTCCTACGAGCAGTACTTC. The entire variable domain, with the rest obtained from reference TRBV5-1 and TRBJ2-7, is as follows: KAGVTQTPRYLIKTRGQQVTLSCSPISGHRSVSWYQQTPGQGLQFLFEYFSETQRNKGNFPGRFSGRQFSNSRSEMNVSTLELGDSALYLCASSLRFNLDSSYEQYFGPGTRLTVT.

V usage is TRBV5-4 and J usage is TRBJ2-4; TRBD2 is a possible D gene (5 bases). This CDR3 is 16 amino acids long. The germline CDR1 and CDR2 sequences are SGHNT and YYREEE (reference sequence). Trimming took 4 bases from V and 1 from J, leaving 15 bases between them. CDR3 coding DNA: TGTGCCAGCAGCCCCGACGGGATGGCCGCCAAAAACATTCAGTACTTC. It translates to CASSPDGMAAKNIQYF.

This clonotype has a handful of counts. This rearrangement joins TRBV6-1 to TRBJ2-7, with D perhaps given as TRBD1 or TRBD2 (5 bases each). V lost 1 base and J 1 base, leaving 11 bases between the germline ends. From germline, CDR1 is MNHNS and CDR2 SASEGT. The CDR3 is made up of 15 amino acids. CDR3 bases: TGTGCCAGCAGTGAAGAGGTGGGACGGTCCTACGAGCAGTACTTC. This sequence encodes CASSEEVGRSYEQYF.

The chain links TRBV20-1 to TRBJ2-1, with no clear D. This CDR3 region has 11 residues. Per germline, CDR1 DFQATT and CDR2 SNEGSKA (reference sequence). Trimming took off 6 bases at V and 6 bases at J, with 9 bases between the two ends. Here the CDR3 DNA reads TGCAGTGCCGGATGGGTCAATGAGCAGTTCTTC. Translating gives CSAGWVNEQFF.

The V gene is TRBV2, the J gene TRBJ2-6; tentatively, D is TRBD2 (6 bases). CDR1 and CDR2 (germline): SNHLY, FYNNEI. V shed 5 bases and J shed 0 bases, with 11 bases lying between them. The length of the CDR3 is 16 residues. CDR3 nucleotides: TGTGCCAGCAGTTCCCCGGAGGGCTCTGGGGCCAACGTCCTGACTTTC. Its protein product is CASSSPEGSGANVLTF.

V is TRBV7-9 and J is TRBJ1-1; 8 nucleotides align to TRBD1. CDR1 and CDR2 (germline): SEHNR, FQNEAQ (reference sequence). V shed 5 bases and J 3 bases; nucleotides not matched to a gene: 5. CDR3 length equals 14 residues. CDR3 protein: CASSRTGIDTEAFF. The CDR3 DNA reads as TGTGCCAGCAGCCGGACAGGGATCGACACTGAAGCTTTCTTT.

This clonotype appeared a few times. V usage is TRBV3-1 and J usage is TRBJ2-5, with 12 bases identical to TRBD2. Germline CDR1 and CDR2: LGHDT and YNNKEL (reference sequence). The CDR3 sequence is 16 residues long. V trimming: 3 bases; J trimming: 1 base; junction bases outside the gene matches: 3. The CDR3 nucleotides are TGTGCCAGCAGCCAGGCGACTAGCGGGAGCCAAGAGACCCAGTACTTC. It translates to CASSQATSGSQETQYF.

The genes are TRBV20-1 and TRBJ1-6; 8 nucleotides match TRBD1. J lost 6 bases, V lost 1 base, and 5 bases had no gene match. The CDR3 loop spans 15 amino acids. Germline V lookup: CDR1 DFQATT, CDR2 SNEGSKA (reference sequence). The CDR3 DNA reads as TGCAGTGCTAGAGCGGGGACAGGCCGTAATTCACCCCTCCACTTT. The encoded protein is CSARAGTGRNSPLHF.

This sequence joins TRBV10-2 and TRBJ2-1; TRBD1 is a possible D gene (6 bases). V was clipped by 4 bases and J by 2 bases, with 15 bases between them. CDR3 length: 16 amino acids. Germline CDR1 WSHSY, CDR2 SAAADI. CDR3 protein: CASSVRGGIPYNEQFF. The CDR3 nucleotides are TGCGCCAGCAGTGTCAGGGGCGGAATCCCCTACAATGAGCAGTTCTTC.

This chain links TRBV20-1 with TRBJ2-4; 7 positions agree with TRBD2. CDR3 length: 20 residues. The V gene's germline CDR1 is DFQATT and CDR2 SNEGSKA (reference sequence). Trimming cost V 0 bases and J 1 base; bases outside gene matches: 18. CDR3: CSARDSLIAGRLRAKNIQYF. The CDR3 DNA reads TGCAGTGCTAGAGATAGTCTGATAGCGGGCCGTCTTAGGGCCAAAAACATTCAGTACTTC.

The rearrangement links TRBV7-9 to TRBJ2-1, with 8 bases lining up with TRBD2. Germline V lookup: CDR1 SEHNR, CDR2 FQNEAQ (reference sequence). The CDR3 runs to 15 residues. Losses at the gene ends were 4 bases for V and 9 bases for J; bases not matched to a gene: 11. CDR3 nucleotide sequence: TGTGCCAGCAGCTCCCGGACTGGCGGGAGGATTGAGCAGTTCTTC. This encodes CASSSRTGGRIEQFF.

This clonotype was recorded only once. The chain uses TRBV12-3 or TRBV12-4 and TRBJ2-1, with D unclear. The CDR3 has 11 residues. The V and J ends lost 4 bases and 13 bases respectively, with 11 bases between them. The CDR3 DNA reads TGTGCCAGCAGTTCCTCAAGGACCCAGTTCTTC. Its translation is CASSSSRTQFF.